These T cell receptor beta chains were read from a single sample in a study of T cells after posttransplantation cyclophosphamide. The repertoire was sequenced with immunoSEQ multiplex PCR; TCRdb's copy has only in-frame clones and lacks some. The repertoire includes tens of thousands of clones, around 93% of them detected once, and around 3.1% sits in the top ten. Sequencing input: PBMCs. The receptors come from a woman in her 30s in good health and a related stem cell transplant donor. CDR3s include the opening cysteine and the closing phenylalanine or tryptophan. The D gene is left open where the match is weak. Clone size is shown for a subset of rows, as once, few, many or a class of expanded clone.

D: .; V: TRBV25-1; J: TRBJ1-1; size: .; CDR3: CASSELGTGRKAFF; DNA: TGTGCCAGCAGTGAATTGGGGACGGGGAGAAAAGCTTTCTTT
D: TRBD1; V: TRBV27; J: TRBJ1-2; size: .; CDR3: CASSFSKTGGGYGGYTF; DNA: TGTGCCAGCAGTTTTTCCAAGACAGGGGGTGGATATGGTGGCTACACCTTC
D: .; V: TRBV12-5; J: TRBJ2-3; size: .; CDR3: CASGASTDTQYF; DNA: TGTGCTAGCGGGGCGAGCACAGATACGCAGTATTTT
D: .; V: TRBV18; J: TRBJ1-2; size: .; CDR3: CASSLQGDYGYTF; DNA: TGTGCCAGCTCACTACAGGGAGACTATGGCTACACCTTC
D: TRBD1; V: TRBV19; J: TRBJ1-1; size: .; CDR3: CASNRKTGYTEAFF; DNA: TGTGCCAGTAACCGGAAGACAGGGTACACTGAAGCTTTCTTT
D: .; V: TRBV5-4; J: TRBJ2-7; size: .; CDR3: CASSPGRLYEQYF; DNA: TGTGCCAGCAGCCCGGGACGGCTCTACGAGCAGTACTTC
D: .; V: TRBV6-4; J: TRBJ2-3; size: .; CDR3: CASSDSGGGPADTQYF; DNA: TGTGCCAGCAGTGACTCAGGGGGGGGGCCCGCAGATACGCAGTATTTT
D: .; V: TRBV4-1; J: TRBJ1-1; size: once; CDR3: CASSQVGVGTEAFF; DNA: TGCGCCAGCAGCCAAGTTGGGGTGGGCACTGAAGCTTTCTTT
D: TRBD1; V: TRBV9; J: TRBJ2-5; size: .; CDR3: CASSVALGQGPQETQYF; DNA: TGTGCCAGCAGCGTAGCTCTAGGACAGGGTCCCCAAGAGACCCAGTACTTC
D: .; V: TRBV18; J: TRBJ2-3; size: .; CDR3: CASSPRQGGTDTQYF; DNA: TGTGCCAGCTCACCACGGCAGGGGGGGACAGATACGCAGTATTTT
D: .; V: TRBV4-3; J: TRBJ1-1; size: .; CDR3: CASSQDARRDTEAFF; DNA: TGCGCCAGCAGCCAAGATGCGAGGAGGGACACTGAAGCTTTCTTT
D: .; V: TRBV4-3; J: TRBJ2-7; size: .; CDR3: CASSQGTDREQYF; DNA: TGCGCCAGCAGCCAAGGGACAGATCGCGAGCAGTACTTC
D: TRBD1; V: TRBV28; J: TRBJ1-1; size: .; CDR3: CASSFSPTGEEAFF; DNA: TGTGCCAGCAGTTTTTCTCCTACAGGGGAAGAAGCTTTCTTT
D: TRBD2; V: TRBV5-1; J: TRBJ2-5; size: .; CDR3: CASSGGSETQYF; DNA: TGCGCCAGCTCGGGGGGGTCAGAGACCCAGTACTTC
D: TRBD2; V: TRBV4-3; J: TRBJ2-3; size: .; CDR3: CASSPSGGALSDTQYF; DNA: TGCGCCAGCAGCCCCAGCGGGGGGGCCTTATCAGATACGCAGTATTTT
D: TRBD1; V: TRBV6-5; J: TRBJ1-1; size: .; CDR3: CASSTGGEITEAFF; DNA: TGTGCCAGCAGTACAGGGGGCGAAATCACTGAAGCTTTCTTT
D: TRBD1; V: TRBV4-1; J: TRBJ1-2; size: .; CDR3: CASSQETGGSYGYTF; DNA: TGCGCCAGCAGCCAAGAAACAGGGGGGAGCTATGGCTACACCTTC
D: .; V: TRBV11-3; J: TRBJ1-1; size: .; CDR3: CASSLEQGTEAFF; DNA: TGTGCCAGCAGCTTAGAACAGGGCACTGAAGCTTTCTTT
D: .; V: TRBV19; J: TRBJ1-2; size: .; CDR3: CASSIDGGVSYGYTF; DNA: TGTGCCAGTAGTATAGATGGAGGGGTTTCCTATGGCTACACCTTC
D: TRBD1; V: TRBV10-3; J: TRBJ1-5; size: .; CDR3: CAIGLGQGNQPQHF; DNA: TGTGCCATCGGGCTGGGACAGGGGAATCAGCCCCAGCATTTT
D: .; V: TRBV15; J: TRBJ1-5; size: once; CDR3: CATSREWGDNQPQHF; DNA: TGTGCCACCAGCAGAGAGTGGGGTGACAATCAGCCCCAGCATTTT
D: TRBD1; V: TRBV18; J: TRBJ2-1; size: .; CDR3: CASSTGTGNPEQFF; DNA: TGTGCCAGCTCAACCGGGACAGGGAACCCTGAGCAGTTCTTC
D: .; V: TRBV4-3; J: TRBJ2-1; size: .; CDR3: CASSQEGVSYNEQFF; DNA: TGCGCCAGCAGCCAAGAGGGGGTCTCCTACAATGAGCAGTTCTTC
D: .; V: TRBV27; J: TRBJ1-1; size: .; CDR3: CASRGQQGGNTEAFF; DNA: TGTGCCAGCAGGGGACAACAGGGTGGCAACACTGAAGCTTTCTTT
D: .; V: TRBV7-9; J: TRBJ2-2; size: .; CDR3: CASSIYTGELFF; DNA: TGTGCCAGCAGCATATACACCGGGGAGCTGTTTTTT
D: .; V: TRBV11-2; J: TRBJ2-5; size: .; CDR3: CASSLARGPPQETQYF; DNA: TGTGCCAGCAGCTTAGCCAGGGGCCCCCCTCAAGAGACCCAGTACTTC
D: .; V: TRBV5-1; J: TRBJ2-1; size: .; CDR3: CASRGGGYNEQFF; DNA: TGCGCCAGCAGAGGGGGGGGGTACAATGAGCAGTTCTTC
D: .; V: TRBV18; J: TRBJ1-3; size: .; CDR3: CASSPKTQGSGNTIYF; DNA: TGTGCCAGCTCACCTAAGACACAGGGCTCTGGAAACACCATATATTTT
D: .; V: TRBV28; J: TRBJ1-2; size: .; CDR3: CASSRRAGYTF; DNA: TGTGCCAGCAGCCGCAGGGCCGGCTACACCTTC
D: TRBD2; V: TRBV4-3; J: TRBJ2-3; size: .; CDR3: CASSQFPAGSTDTQYF; DNA: TGCGCCAGCAGCCAATTCCCAGCGGGGAGCACAGATACGCAGTATTTT
D: TRBD1; V: TRBV7-9; J: TRBJ2-2; size: .; CDR3: CASSDTGTGSPGELFF; DNA: TGTGCCAGCAGCGATACCGGGACAGGGTCCCCCGGGGAGCTGTTTTTT
D: .; V: TRBV7-9; J: TRBJ2-2; size: .; CDR3: CASSLPGLANTGELFF; DNA: TGTGCCAGCAGCTTACCCGGACTCGCGAACACCGGGGAGCTGTTTTTT
D: .; V: TRBV7-2; J: TRBJ2-7; size: .; CDR3: CASSKSPGTAYEQYF; DNA: TGTGCCAGCAGCAAGTCTCCCGGGACGGCCTACGAGCAGTACTTC
D: .; V: TRBV19; J: TRBJ1-2; size: .; CDR3: CASSMSALSGYTF; DNA: TGTGCCAGTAGTATGTCCGCTCTATCCGGCTACACCTTC
D: .; V: TRBV4-2; J: TRBJ2-1; size: .; CDR3: CASSQDRRPYNEQFF; DNA: TGTGCCAGCAGCCAAGATCGCAGACCGTACAATGAGCAGTTCTTC
D: .; V: TRBV2; J: TRBJ1-1; size: .; CDR3: CASRDSMNTEAFF; DNA: TGTGCCAGCAGGGACAGCATGAACACTGAAGCTTTCTTT
D: .; V: TRBV7-2; J: TRBJ2-2; size: .; CDR3: CASSWGGPGELFF; DNA: TGTGCCAGCAGCTGGGGCGGACCCGGGGAGCTGTTTTTT
D: .; V: TRBV5-4; J: TRBJ1-6; size: .; CDR3: CAAGGPSHNSPLHF; DNA: TGTGCCGCGGGGGGACCATCGCATAATTCACCCCTCCACTTT
D: .; V: TRBV29-1; J: TRBJ2-6; size: once; CDR3: CSVVLVESSGANVLTF; DNA: TGCAGCGTTGTACTCGTCGAGAGCTCTGGGGCCAACGTCCTGACTTTC
D: .; V: TRBV6-5; J: TRBJ1-5; size: .; CDR3: CASSRDSNQPQHF; DNA: TGTGCCAGCTCCCGGGACAGCAATCAGCCCCAGCATTTT
D: .; V: TRBV18; J: TRBJ1-1; size: .; CDR3: CASSLQPGPNTEAFF; DNA: TGTGCCAGCTCATTACAACCGGGACCGAACACTGAAGCTTTCTTT
D: TRBD1; V: TRBV2; J: TRBJ1-1; size: .; CDR3: CASRQDRVNTEAFF; DNA: TGTGCCAGCAGACAGGACAGGGTGAACACTGAAGCTTTCTTT
D: .; V: TRBV11-2; J: TRBJ1-6; size: once; CDR3: CASSLGGSYNSPLHF; DNA: TGTGCCAGCAGCTTAGGGGGGTCCTATAATTCACCCCTCCACTTT